This TCR beta chain was sequenced for a study of blood T cell repertoires in COVID-19. Overall study: Donors in the United States, Italy and Spain gave samples during acute or convalescent COVID-19. In each case, the material was cDNA or gDNA derived from T cells, B-cell-depleted T cells, or PBMCs.

The J segment lost 6 bases and the V segment lost 5 bases, leaving 6 bases of the junction unmatched. The CDR3 is 14 amino acids. CDR1 SGHTA and CDR2 FQGNSA come from the germline V gene. Data came from immunoSEQ multiplex PCR; TCRdb stores just in-frame clones and leaves some out. The sample has more than 200,000 clones, about 91% seen once; the top ten hold around 1.4%. This chain joins TRBV7-2 and TRBJ2-5, with 10 positions matching TRBD2. The sequencing input was peripheral blood. The sequence came from an elderly man with acute or convalescent COVID-19. Written as DNA, the CDR3 is TGTGCCAGCAGCACCGATAGCGGGGGGAAGACCCAGTACTTC. This gives the protein CASSTDSGGKTQYF.